This record looks at one T cell receptor (beta chain) sequence and its context. Its antigen is as yet unknown. TCRdb reprocessed the 5' RACE reads via MiXCR and lists one record per CDR3 protein. This sample has approximately 890,000 distinct CDR3 sequences, with about 12% found just once. The CDR3 is 15 residues long. Trimming took 4 bases from V and 0 from J, leaving 12 bases between them. The data were taken from a study of identical twins. Overall study results and limits: Out-of-frame alpha sequences common to twins exhibited a surplus of low generation probability.

A further study also used this sample, focusing on yellow fever vaccine responses in identical twins. According to that study: Twins reportedly mounted vaccine T cell responses that seemed partly convergent, partly personalized.

J is TRBJ1-2 and V is TRBV12-3 or TRBV12-4; D unresolved. The sequenced sample consisted of PBMCs. The receptor's source is a woman aged 18 to 35 in good health. CDR3 coding DNA: TGTGCCAGCAGTTACGTAGTCGGAGCTAACTATGGCTACACCTTC. Protein product: CASSYVVGANYGYTF.